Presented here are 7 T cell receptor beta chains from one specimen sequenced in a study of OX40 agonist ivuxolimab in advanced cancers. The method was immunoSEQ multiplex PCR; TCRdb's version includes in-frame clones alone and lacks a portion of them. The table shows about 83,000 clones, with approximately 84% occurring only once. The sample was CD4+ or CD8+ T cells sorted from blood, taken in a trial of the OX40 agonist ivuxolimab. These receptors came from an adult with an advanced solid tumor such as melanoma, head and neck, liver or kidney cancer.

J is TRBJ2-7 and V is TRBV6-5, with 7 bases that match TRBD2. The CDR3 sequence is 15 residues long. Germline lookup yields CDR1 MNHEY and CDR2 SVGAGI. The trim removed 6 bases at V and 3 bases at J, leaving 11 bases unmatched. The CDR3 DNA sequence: TGTGCCAGCAGACCAAGCGGGGAGAAGAACTACGAGCAGTACTTC. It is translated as CASRPSGEKNYEQYF.

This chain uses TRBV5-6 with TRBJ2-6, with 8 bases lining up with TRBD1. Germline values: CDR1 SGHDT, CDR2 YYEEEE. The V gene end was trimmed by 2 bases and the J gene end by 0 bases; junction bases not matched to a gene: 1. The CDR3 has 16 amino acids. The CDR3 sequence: CASSFTGGSGANVLTF. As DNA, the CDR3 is TGTGCCAGCAGCTTCACAGGGGGCTCTGGGGCCAACGTCCTGACTTTC.

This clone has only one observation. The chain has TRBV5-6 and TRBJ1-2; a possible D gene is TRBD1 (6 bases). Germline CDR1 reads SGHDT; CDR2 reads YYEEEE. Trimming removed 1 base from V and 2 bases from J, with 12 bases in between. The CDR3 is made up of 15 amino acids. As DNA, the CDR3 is TGTGCCAGCAGCTTGCTACAGGGTATCAACTATGGCTACACCTTC. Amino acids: CASSLLQGINYGYTF.

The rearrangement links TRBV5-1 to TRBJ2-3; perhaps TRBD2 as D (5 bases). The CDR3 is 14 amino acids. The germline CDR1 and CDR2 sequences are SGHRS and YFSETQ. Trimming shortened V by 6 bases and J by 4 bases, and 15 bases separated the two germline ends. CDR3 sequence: CASTPSAGADTQYF. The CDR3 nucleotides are TGCGCCAGCACCCCGTCGGCGGGTGCAGATACGCAGTATTTT.

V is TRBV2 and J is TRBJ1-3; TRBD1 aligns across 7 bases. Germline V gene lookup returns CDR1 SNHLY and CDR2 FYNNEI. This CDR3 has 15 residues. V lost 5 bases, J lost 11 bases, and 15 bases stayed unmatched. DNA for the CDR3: TGTGCCAGCAGTCCGCAAGGGACAGACCTTCGGTCCATATATTTT. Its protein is CASSPQGTDLRSIYF.

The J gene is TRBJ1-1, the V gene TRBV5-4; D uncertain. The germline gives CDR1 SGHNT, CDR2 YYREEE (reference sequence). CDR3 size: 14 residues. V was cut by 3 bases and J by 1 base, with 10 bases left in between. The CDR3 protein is CASSSLIRNTEAFF. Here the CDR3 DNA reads TGTGCCAGCAGCTCCTTAATCAGGAACACTGAAGCTTTCTTT.

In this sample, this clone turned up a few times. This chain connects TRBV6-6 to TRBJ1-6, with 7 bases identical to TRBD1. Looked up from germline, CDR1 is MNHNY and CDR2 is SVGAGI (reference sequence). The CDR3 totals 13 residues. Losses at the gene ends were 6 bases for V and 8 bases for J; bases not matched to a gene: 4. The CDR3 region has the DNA TGTGCCAGCAGAAGGGACAGAGATTCACCCCTCCACTTT. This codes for CASRRDRDSPLHF.